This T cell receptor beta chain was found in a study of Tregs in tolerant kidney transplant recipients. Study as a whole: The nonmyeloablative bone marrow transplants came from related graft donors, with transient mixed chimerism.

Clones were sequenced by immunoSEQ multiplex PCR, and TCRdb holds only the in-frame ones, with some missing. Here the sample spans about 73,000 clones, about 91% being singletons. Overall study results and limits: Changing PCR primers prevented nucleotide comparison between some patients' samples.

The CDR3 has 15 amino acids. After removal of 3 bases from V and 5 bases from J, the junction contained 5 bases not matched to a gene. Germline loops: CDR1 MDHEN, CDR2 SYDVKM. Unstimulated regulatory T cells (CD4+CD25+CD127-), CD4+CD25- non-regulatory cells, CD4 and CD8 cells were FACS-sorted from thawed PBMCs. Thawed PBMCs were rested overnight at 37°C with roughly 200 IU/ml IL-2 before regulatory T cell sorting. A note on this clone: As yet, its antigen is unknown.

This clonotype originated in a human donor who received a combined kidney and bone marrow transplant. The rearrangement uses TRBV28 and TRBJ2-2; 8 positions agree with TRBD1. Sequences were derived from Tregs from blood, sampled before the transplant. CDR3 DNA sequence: TGTGCCAGCAGTTTCGCACAGGGGGTAACCGGGGAGCTGTTTTTT. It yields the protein CASSFAQGVTGELFF.